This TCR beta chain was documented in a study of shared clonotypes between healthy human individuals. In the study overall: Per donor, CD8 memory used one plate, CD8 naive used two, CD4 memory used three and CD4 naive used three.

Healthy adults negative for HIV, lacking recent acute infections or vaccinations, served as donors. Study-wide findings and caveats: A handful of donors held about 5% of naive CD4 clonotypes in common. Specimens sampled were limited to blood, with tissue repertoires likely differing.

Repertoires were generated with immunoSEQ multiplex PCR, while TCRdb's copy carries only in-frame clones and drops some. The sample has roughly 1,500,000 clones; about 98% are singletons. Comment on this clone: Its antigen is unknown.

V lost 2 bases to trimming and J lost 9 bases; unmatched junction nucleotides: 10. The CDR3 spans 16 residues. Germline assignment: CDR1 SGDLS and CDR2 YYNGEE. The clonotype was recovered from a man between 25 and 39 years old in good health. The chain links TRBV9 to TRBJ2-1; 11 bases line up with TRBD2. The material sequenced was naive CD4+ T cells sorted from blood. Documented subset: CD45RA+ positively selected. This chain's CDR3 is CASSVRTSGFRGEQFF. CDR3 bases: TGTGCCAGCAGCGTTCGGACTAGCGGGTTTAGGGGTGAGCAGTTCTTC.